This TCR beta chain was sequenced during a study of T-cell reconstitution after alpha-beta-depleted transplantation in children. This CDR3 contains 13 residues. Trimming cost V 5 bases and J 4 bases, with 11 bases left between them. The V gene's germline CDR1 is LNHDA and CDR2 SQIVND (reference sequence). Unique molecular identifiers featured in how the TCRbeta library was prepared. TCRdb re-called the PCR reads through MiXCR, storing one row per CDR3 protein. The sample has hundreds of thousands of distinct CDR3 sequences; 32% are singletons. In its sample, this clonotype was seen a few times. The chain uses TRBV19 and TRBJ1-1; tentatively, D is TRBD1 (6 bases). The TCR was taken from a human donor who donated a stem cell graft to a child with aplastic anemia. The material was PBMCs from the stem cell graft donor, obtained from the stem cell graft. Here the CDR3 reads CASSRRGLTEAFF. The CDR3 DNA reads TGTGCCAGTAGTCGACGGGGGCTCACTGAAGCTTTCTTT.